The 28 T cell receptor beta chains presented below share a single source sample, sequenced in a study of blood T cell repertoires in acute mononucleosis. Noted time point: convalescence about 6 months (5-8 months) after acute presentation (visit 7). Generated by immunoSEQ multiplex PCR, the TCRdb table keeps only in-frame clones and is missing some. The sample comprises approximately 870 clones, approximately 30% of which are singletons, and approximately 54% rests with the top ten. This sample comprised EBV YVL epitope tetramer+ CD8+ T cells sorted from PBMCs, obtained during convalescence from infectious mononucleosis. Subset of the sample: CD8 T cells binding a tetramer with EBV BRLF1 109-117 peptide (YVL-BR). The receptors come from a man between 18 and 35 years old with infectious mononucleosis caused by EBV.

As for this clone: A far larger clone is one nucleotide away, so this likely arose from a read error. V gene TRBV10-3 combines with J gene TRBJ2-6; no firm D call. Trimming took 10 bases from V and 2 from J, leaving 9 bases between them. The CDR3 runs 13 residues. CDR1 is ENHRY and CDR2 is SYGVKD in the germline V gene. The CDR3 spells CASSPAGANVLTF. In DNA form, the CDR3 reads TGTGCCAGCAGCCCAGCTGGGGCCAACGTCCTGACTTTC.

The chain has TRBV5-6 and TRBJ2-2; D ambiguous. V lost 5 bases and J lost 6, with 8 bases in between. The CDR3 has 12 residues. Looked up from germline, CDR1 is SGHDT and CDR2 is YYEEEE. CDR3 region: CASRQTSGELFF. The CDR3 coding sequence is TGTGCCAGCAGACAAACGTCCGGGGAGCTGTTTTTT.

A word on this clone: This CDR3 is also generated by other DNA sequences in the sample. The chain is built from TRBV23-1 and TRBJ2-7; D is perhaps TRBD2 (5 bases). TRBV23-1 is an ORF, with its function uncertain. The CDR3 is 14 residues long. V was trimmed by 9 bases and J by 5 bases, leaving 20 bases between them. The DNA for the CDR3 is TGCGCCAGACCCTTTGAGGCCCCGGGGAACGAGCAGTACTTC. It specifies CARPFEAPGNEQYF.

On this clone: An end of the junction does not agree with germline; a read error may underlie this. The chain carries TRBV6-5 and TRBJ2-3; D possibly corresponds to TRBD2 (5 bases). This CDR3 is built from 15 residues. The germline gives CDR1 MNHEY, CDR2 SVGAGI. CDR3: CASSALLGSASTRDF. CDR3 nucleotides: TGTGCCAGCAGTGCCCTACTTGGGTCAGCGTCGACGCGGGATTTT.

V is TRBV23-1 and J is TRBJ2-6; TRBD1 agrees at 7 bases. Being an ORF, TRBV23-1 has a function that is uncertain. The CDR3 length is 18 residues. Trimming took 0 bases from V and 10 from J; bases not matched to a gene: 15. The CDR3 DNA reads TGCGCCAGCAGTCAATCGCCCTTCGTTTTGAGGGGGCCAAACGTCCTGACTTTC. Amino acids: CASSQSPFVLRGPNVLTF.

This chain uses TRBV19 with TRBJ2-3, with 7 bases identical to TRBD2. From germline, CDR1 is LNHDA and CDR2 SQIVND (reference sequence). After removal of 9 bases from V and 6 bases from J, the junction contained 9 bases not matched to a gene. The CDR3 is 13 residues long. CDR3 bases: TGTGCCAGAACAGCGGGAAACTCTGATACGCAGTATTTT. This gives the protein CARTAGNSDTQYF.

This clone appeared a few times. This sequence joins TRBV16 and TRBJ2-5; tentative D call: TRBD2 (5 bases). The length of the CDR3 is 14 residues. Germline assignment: CDR1 KGHSY and CDR2 FQNENV. Trimming shortened V by 1 base and J by 4 bases, and 10 bases separated the two germline ends. The CDR3 sequence: CASSQLSGRETQYF. The DNA of the CDR3 is TGTGCCAGCAGCCAATTATCGGGGAGAGAGACCCAGTACTTC.

Comment on this clone: A far larger clone is a single base away, which makes a read error likely. The J gene is TRBJ2-6, the V gene TRBV5-8, with unresolved D. The V end lost 4 bases, the J end lost 2 bases, and 4 bases lay between the germline ends. The germline V gene has CDR1 SGHTS and CDR2 YDEGEE. CDR3 length: 13 residues. CDR3 loop: CASSPAGANVLTF. CDR3 sequence (DNA): TGTGCCAGCAGCCCAGCTGGGGCCAACGTCCTGACTTTC.

About this clone: The limits of the CDR3 on the DNA are not certain, so only TCRdb's listed CDR3 is given. Other DNA sequences within the sample encode an identical CDR3. The CDR3 is CASRPWGGTGSCFF. This rearrangement joins TRBV28 to TRBJ2-2; TRBD2, the D gene given by the table, was not confirmed from the DNA. The CDR3 numbers 14 amino acids, ends counted. The germline gives CDR1 MDHEN, CDR2 SYDVKM.

On this clone itself: This probably arose from a read error, given a far larger clone one base away. The genes are TRBV27 and TRBJ2-2; D possibly corresponds to TRBD2 (5 bases). The V end was cut by 3 bases, the J end by 17 bases, with 31 bases between. The CDR3 consists of 17 residues. Germline lookup yields CDR1 MNHEY and CDR2 SMNVEV (reference sequence). In DNA, the CDR3 is TGTGCCAGCAGTTTTTATTTACAGCTCAACACCGGGGAGCTGCTTTTTTTT. Its protein product is CASSFYLQLNTGELLFF.

This clone was observed at least ten times. Because the CDR3's place on the DNA is in doubt, the DNA is left out and the CDR3 is given as listed by TCRdb. This CDR3 is CASSFFIYSSTPGSCFF. The gene calls are TRBV28 and TRBJ2-2; TRBD2, the table's D call, lacks a check against the DNA. Germline lookup yields CDR1 MDHEN and CDR2 SYDVKM. The CDR3 sequence runs 17 residues, both termini included.

Remarks on this clone: A single base separates this from a much larger clone, so it may be a read error. The same CDR3 can be traced to other DNA sequences in this sample. This rearrangement joins TRBV30 to TRBJ1-5; D call uncertain. Germline V lookup: CDR1 GTSNPN, CDR2 SVGIG (reference sequence). The CDR3 consists of 15 residues. The CDR3 DNA is TGTGCCTGGTGTGTTCCCCTGGGAAGCAATCAGCCCCAGCATTTT. It codes for CAWCVPLGSNQPQHF. Complete variable domain (other parts from reference TRBV30 and TRBJ1-5): SQTIHQWPATLVQPVGSPLSLECTVEGTSNPNLYWYRQAAGRGLQLLFYSVGIGQISSEVPQNLSASRPQDRQFILSSKKLLLSDSGFYLCAWCVPLGSNQPQHFGDGTRLSIL.

The chain couples TRBV28 to TRBJ2-5, with 7 bases identical to TRBD1. The J segment lost 0 bases and the V segment lost 6 bases, leaving 13 bases of the junction unmatched. CDR1 and CDR2 (germline): MDHEN, SYDVKM. The CDR3 runs to 17 residues. This chain's CDR3 is CASSQRGTGEHQETQYF. CDR3 bases: TGTGCCAGCAGCCAAAGGGGAACAGGGGAACACCAAGAGACCCAGTACTTC.

Notes on this clone: A single base separates this from a much larger clone, so it may be a read error. This chain links TRBV13 with TRBJ2-7; D unclear. The J call may be faulty, since TRBJ2-6 better matches the DNA end. The CDR3 covers 13 residues. The germline V gene encodes CDR1 PRHDT and CDR2 FYEKMQ (reference sequence). The CDR3 sequence: CASSPAGANVLTF. DNA for the CDR3: TGTGCCAGCAGCCCAGCTGGGGCCAACGTCCTGACTTTC.

This clone was counted between two and nine times. The chain couples TRBV27 to TRBJ2-5, with D hard to call. The CDR3 sequence is 13 residues long. Germline V gene data show CDR1 as MNHEY and CDR2 as SMNVEV (reference sequence). The V end was cut by 5 bases, the J end by 3 bases, with 10 bases between. CDR3 amino acids: CASSDYGEETQYF. CDR3 DNA sequence: TGTGCCAGCAGTGATTATGGGGAAGAGACCCAGTACTTC.

This clone showed up just a few times. A far larger clone is just one base off, so this is likely a read error. The chain recombines TRBV30 with TRBJ1-5; D not certain. The CDR3 spans 15 residues. The germline CDR1 and CDR2 sequences are GTSNPN and SVGIG (reference sequence). The CDR3 sequence is CAWSRPLGSNQPLHF. CDR3 nucleotides: TGTGCCTGGAGTAGGCCTCTCGGTAGCAATCAGCCCCTGCATTTT.

Turning to this clone: With a much larger clone just one base away, this may be a read error. CDR3 DNA: TGTGCCAGCAGCCCAGCTGGGGCCAACGTCCTGACTTTC. It specifies CASSPAGANVLTF. The V and J genes are TRBV7-4 and TRBJ2-6; no definite D call. There are 13 residues in the CDR3. Trimming took 5 bases from V and 2 from J, leaving 4 bases between them. Germline V lookup: CDR1 SGHVT, CDR2 SQSDAQ. The variable domain in full, with the rest retrieved from reference TRBV7-4 and TRBJ2-6, is GAGVSQSPRYKVAKRGRDVALRCDSISGHVTLYWYRQTLGQGSEVLTYSQSDAQRDKSGRPSGRFSAERPERSVSTLKIQRTEQGDSAVYLCASSPAGANVLTFGAGSRLTVL.

This clone was recorded a few times. The J gene is TRBJ2-7, the V gene TRBV6-1; D is uncertain. The germline V gene has CDR1 MNHNS and CDR2 SASEGT. The ends were cut back, 5 bases at V and 7 bases at J, with 15 bases in the middle. The CDR3 runs to 13 residues. CDR3 sequence: CASSTLTEMEQYF. For the CDR3, the DNA is TGTGCCAGCAGTACCTTGACTGAGATGGAGCAGTACTTC.

Only a few counts were recorded for this clone. This clone may be a read error of a much larger clone one base away. The chain couples TRBV11-3 to TRBJ2-6; D not certain. V was cut by 5 bases and J by 2 bases, with 4 bases left in between. CDR1 is SGHNT, CDR2 YENEEA, per germline. CDR3 length equals 13 residues. The CDR3, as DNA: TGTGCCAGCAGCCCAGCTGGGGCCAACGTCCTGACTTTC. The encoded protein is CASSPAGANVLTF.

As concerns this clone: A far larger clone lies a single base away; this is likely a read error. The chain uses TRBV6-5 and TRBJ2-1; 7 bases match TRBD2. Germline V gene lookup returns CDR1 MNHEY and CDR2 SVGAGI. The CDR3 spans 14 residues. Trimming cost V 4 bases and J 10 bases; bases outside gene matches: 10. CDR3 region: CASSLSPSGYEQFF. CDR3 DNA: TGTGCCAGCAGTTTATCGCCTAGCGGCTACGAGCAGTTCTTC.

V gene TRBV15 combines with J gene TRBJ2-5; TRBD2 is a possible D gene (6 bases). The CDR3 has 15 residues. The germline V gene has CDR1 LNHNV and CDR2 YYDKDF (reference sequence). V lost 1 base and J lost 5, with 14 bases in between. CDR3: CATSRGQGSGETQYF. The CDR3 bases are TGTGCCACCAGCAGAGGTCAGGGAAGCGGGGAGACCCAGTACTTC.

This clone showed up many times. The DNA is left out, because the CDR3 cannot be placed on it with certainty; the CDR3 is given as TCRdb lists it. Other DNA sequences from this sample encode an identical CDR3 as well. The chain uses TRBV28 and TRBJ2-2; the table gives TRBD2 as D, unverified against the DNA. The CDR3 comprises 17 residues, both ends counted. Germline assignment: CDR1 MDHEN and CDR2 SYDVKM. This CDR3 reads CASSFYLQLNTGELFFF.

This clone has ten or more counts. A read error is the likely source, as a far larger clone sits one nucleotide away. The rearrangement uses TRBV28 and TRBJ2-1; possibly TRBD1 for D (6 bases). The germline CDR1 and CDR2 sequences are MDHEN and SYDVKM. The CDR3 is 15 residues long. The CDR3 nucleotides are TGTGCCAGCAGTGATTTCCGACAGGTGGACAATGGGCAGTTCTTC. Protein product: CASSDFRQVDNGQFF.

This chain links TRBV23-1 with TRBJ2-6; unclear D gene. TRBV23-1 is labeled an ORF, and its function is uncertain. This CDR3 is 18 amino acids long. Trimming stripped 0 bases from V and 4 bases from J, with 16 bases between. CDR3 amino acids: CASSQSPFVLGGANVLTF. In nucleotides, the CDR3 is TGCGCCAGCAGTCAATCGCCCTTCGTTTTGGGGGGGGCCAACGTCCTGACTTTC.

For this clone: The junction departs from germline at one end; a sequencing error may be responsible. V and J are TRBV6-5 and TRBJ2-3, with D uncertain. CDR3 length: 15 residues. Germline V gene lookup returns CDR1 MNHEY and CDR2 SVGAGI. The CDR3 loop is CASSALLGSASTQIF. Written as DNA, the CDR3 is TGTGCCAGCAGTGCCCTACTTGGGTCAGCGTCGACGCAAATTTTT.

This clone was picked up a small number of times. With a far larger clone one base away, a read error is the likely cause. The sample has other DNA sequences that encode this CDR3 too. The chain is built from TRBV23-1 and TRBJ2-6; D is unresolved. TRBV23-1 has ORF status, its function being uncertain. V lost 6 bases, J lost 2 bases, and 5 bases lay in between. This CDR3 region has 13 residues. The CDR3 loop reads CASSPAGANVLTF. The DNA of the CDR3 is TGCGCCAGCAGCCCAGCTGGGGCCAACGTCCTGACTTTC.

This clone has a handful of counts. This chain joins TRBV6-5 and TRBJ2-3; D remains unclear. Trimming cost V 5 bases and J 9 bases, with 21 bases left between them. This CDR3 contains 15 residues. CDR1 is MNHEY, CDR2 SVGAGI, per germline. The CDR3 DNA follows: TGTGCCAGCAGTGCCCTACTTGTGTCATCTTCGACGCAGTATTTT. This gives the protein CASSALLVSSSTQYF.

At least ten counts were recorded for this clone. This sequence joins TRBV28 and TRBJ2-3; 8 positions match TRBD2. V lost 4 bases to trimming and J lost 2 bases; unmatched junction nucleotides: 11. CDR1 is MDHEN, CDR2 SYDVKM, per germline. CDR3 length: 17 residues. CDR3 nucleotides: TGTGCCAGCAGTTCATCGACTAGCGAGGCCTTCACAGATACGCAGTATTTT. It specifies CASSSSTSEAFTDTQYF.